This T cell receptor beta chain emerged from a study of blood T cell repertoires in COVID-19. The assay was immunoSEQ multiplex PCR, and TCRdb's table has in-frame clones only and misses some. The repertoire holds about 130,000 clones, with around nine tenths as singletons. This CDR3 has 18 amino acids. CDR1 is MGHRA and CDR2 is YSYEKL in the germline V gene. V was pared by 3 bases and J by 1 base, with 21 bases between. This clone was seen only once. Sequencing was done on a sample of peripheral blood. The receptor was isolated from a woman in her seventies with COVID-19, enrolled during active disease. The chain joins TRBV4-1 to TRBJ1-2; D possibly corresponds to TRBD1 (5 bases). The CDR3 sequence: CASSQSEAGTSFNYGYTF. CDR3 nucleotides: TGCGCCAGCAGCCAGTCCGAAGCGGGGACTTCATTTAACTATGGCTACACCTTC.